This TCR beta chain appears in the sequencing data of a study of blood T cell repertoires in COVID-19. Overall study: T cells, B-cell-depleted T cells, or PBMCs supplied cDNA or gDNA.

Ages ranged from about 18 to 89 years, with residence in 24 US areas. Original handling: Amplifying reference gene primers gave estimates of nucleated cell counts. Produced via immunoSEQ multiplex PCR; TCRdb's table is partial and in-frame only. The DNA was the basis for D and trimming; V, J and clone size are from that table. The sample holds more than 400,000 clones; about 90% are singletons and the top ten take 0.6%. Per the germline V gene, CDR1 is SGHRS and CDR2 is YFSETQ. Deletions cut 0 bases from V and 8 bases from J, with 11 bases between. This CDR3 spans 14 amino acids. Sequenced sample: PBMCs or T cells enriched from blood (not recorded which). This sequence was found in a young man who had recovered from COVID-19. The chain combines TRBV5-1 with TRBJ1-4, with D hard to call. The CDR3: CASSLGPLGEKLFF. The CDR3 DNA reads TGCGCCAGCAGCTTGGGTCCGCTAGGAGAAAAACTGTTTTTT.